One and the same sample provided the 13 T cell receptor beta chains below, sequenced in a study of cytomegalovirus exposure and HLA in healthy donors. Measured with immunoSEQ multiplex PCR; TCRdb has only the in-frame clones, and not every one. This table has roughly 75,000 clones, 94% appearing once. Source material: PBMCs. The receptors stem from a woman between 18 and 30 years old in good health and CMV-seropositive.

This chain uses TRBV28 with TRBJ1-2; TRBD1 might be the D (5 bases). V was cut by 0 bases and J by 4 bases, with 9 bases left in between. There are 14 residues in the CDR3. In germline, CDR1 is MDHEN, CDR2 SYDVKM. The DNA for the CDR3 is TGTGCCAGCAGTTTATGGCAGGGCCCCTATGGCTACACCTTC. Translation: CASSLWQGPYGYTF.

The rearrangement links TRBV6-7 to TRBJ1-2, with a tentative D call TRBD1 (5 bases). TRBV6-7 is an ORF for which the function is uncertain. Trimming took 2 bases from V and 4 from J, leaving 14 bases between them. The CDR3 is made up of 15 amino acids. CDR3 amino acids: CASSYAGGEGYGYTF. The DNA of the CDR3 is TGTGCCAGCAGTTACGCGGGGGGGGAGGGCTATGGCTACACCTTC.

The chain employs TRBV4-1 and TRBJ1-1, with D perhaps TRBD1 (6 bases). V was pared by 3 bases and J by 0 bases, with 8 bases between. The CDR3 loop spans 14 amino acids. The V gene's germline CDR1 is MGHRA and CDR2 YSYEKL. The DNA of the CDR3 is TGCGCCAGCAGCCAGGGGGCCCTGAACACTGAAGCTTTCTTT. It encodes CASSQGALNTEAFF.

The chain has TRBV29-1 and TRBJ2-3; 9 positions agree with TRBD2. In germline, CDR1 is SQVTM, CDR2 ANQGSEA. This CDR3 is built from 20 residues. V shed 3 bases, J shed 2 bases, and the junction held 21 bases outside the gene matches. The CDR3 DNA sequence: TGCAGCGTTGAGAGGGACAGAATTATTAGCGGGGGCCGGCTCACAGATACGCAGTATTTT. As protein: CSVERDRIISGGRLTDTQYF.

The V call is TRBV2, the J call TRBJ2-3; 9 bases map to TRBD2. Germline V gene data show CDR1 as SNHLY and CDR2 as FYNNEI. This CDR3 contains 12 residues. Trimming cost V 2 bases and J 14 bases; bases outside gene matches: 5. The chain's CDR3 is CASSERRGGRYF. CDR3 coding DNA: TGTGCCAGCAGTGAACGGCGGGGGGGTCGGTATTTT.

The chain joins TRBV28 to TRBJ2-3; the match to TRBD2 covers 11 bases. The CDR3 is made up of 16 amino acids. Germline V gene lookup returns CDR1 MDHEN and CDR2 SYDVKM. V lost 4 bases, J lost 6 bases, and 9 bases stayed unmatched. CDR3 coding DNA: TGTGCCAGCAGTTCCTGGACTAGCGGGCCCCGGGATACGCAGTATTTT. It yields the protein CASSSWTSGPRDTQYF.

The CDR3 region has the DNA TGTGCCAGCAGTGTCCTGGGACAGATCACAGATACGCAGTATTTT. Protein sequence: CASSVLGQITDTQYF. This chain uses TRBV2 with TRBJ2-3; TRBD1 matches at 7 bases. Germline V gives CDR1 SNHLY, CDR2 FYNNEI. This CDR3 contains 15 residues. The junction had 6 bases not matched to a gene; V was cut back by 4 bases and J by 2 bases. The whole variable domain, remainder taken from reference TRBV2 and TRBJ2-3, is EPEVTQTPSHQVTQMGQEVILRCVPISNHLYFYWYRQILGQKVEFLVSFYNNEISEKSEIFDDQFSVERPDGSNFTLKIRSTKLEDSAMYFCASSVLGQITDTQYFGPGTRLTVL.

J is TRBJ1-5 and V is TRBV7-2; 7 positions agree with TRBD1. With 5 bases clipped from V and 6 bases from J, the junction kept 10 bases outside the gene matches. CDR1 is SGHTA and CDR2 is FQGNSA in the germline V gene. The CDR3 sequence is 15 residues long. The CDR3 bases are TGTGCCAGCAGCATACCGACAGGGTTTGGTCAGCCCCAGCATTTT. Its translation: CASSIPTGFGQPQHF.

This clone was picked up one time. The chain recombines TRBV18 with TRBJ1-4; maybe TRBD1 (6 bases). CDR3 size: 17 residues. Looked up from germline, CDR1 is KGHSH and CDR2 is LQKENI. V lost 8 bases and J 0 bases, leaving 19 bases between the germline ends. The CDR3 loop is CASRKGDQIATNEKLFF. CDR3 DNA sequence: TGTGCCAGCAGGAAGGGGGACCAAATTGCAACTAATGAAAAACTGTTTTTT.

The chain employs TRBV15 and TRBJ1-4; 7 bases are a match to TRBD1. This CDR3 is built from 13 residues. V gave up 5 bases and J gave up 8 bases; unmatched junction bases: 5. Germline lookup yields CDR1 LNHNV and CDR2 YYDKDF (reference sequence). CDR3 in DNA: TGTGCCACCAGCGGCTCCAGGGGGGAAAAACTGTTTTTT. This translates into CATSGSRGEKLFF.

This sequence joins TRBV6-6 and TRBJ1-5; the D gene is possibly TRBD1 (5 bases). Germline-derived CDR1 and CDR2 are MNHNY and SVGAGI (reference sequence). The CDR3 is 12 amino acids. The germline V and J ends were trimmed by 6 bases and 7 bases, with 10 bases remaining between them. DNA of the CDR3: TGTGCCAGCAGAGGGGCTCTCCAGCCCCAGCATTTT. Protein product: CASRGALQPQHF.

The rearrangement joins TRBV13 to TRBJ1-1; D is possibly TRBD1 (6 bases). Germline V gene lookup returns CDR1 PRHDT and CDR2 FYEKMQ (reference sequence). The CDR3 consists of 15 residues. The V and J ends lost 0 bases and 0 bases respectively, with 8 bases between them. This chain's CDR3 is CASSLGGAMNTEAFF. The CDR3 DNA reads as TGTGCCAGCAGCTTAGGGGGGGCCATGAACACTGAAGCTTTCTTT.

V is TRBV19 and J is TRBJ2-3, with a weak D call TRBD2 (6 bases). In germline, CDR1 is LNHDA, CDR2 SQIVND (reference sequence). V was trimmed by 2 bases and J by 4 bases, leaving 16 bases between them. The CDR3 runs to 16 residues. The CDR3 nucleotides read TGTGCCAGTAGTATACCCCGTGGAGGGCGGGCAGATACGCAGTATTTT. The encoded protein is CASSIPRGGRADTQYF.